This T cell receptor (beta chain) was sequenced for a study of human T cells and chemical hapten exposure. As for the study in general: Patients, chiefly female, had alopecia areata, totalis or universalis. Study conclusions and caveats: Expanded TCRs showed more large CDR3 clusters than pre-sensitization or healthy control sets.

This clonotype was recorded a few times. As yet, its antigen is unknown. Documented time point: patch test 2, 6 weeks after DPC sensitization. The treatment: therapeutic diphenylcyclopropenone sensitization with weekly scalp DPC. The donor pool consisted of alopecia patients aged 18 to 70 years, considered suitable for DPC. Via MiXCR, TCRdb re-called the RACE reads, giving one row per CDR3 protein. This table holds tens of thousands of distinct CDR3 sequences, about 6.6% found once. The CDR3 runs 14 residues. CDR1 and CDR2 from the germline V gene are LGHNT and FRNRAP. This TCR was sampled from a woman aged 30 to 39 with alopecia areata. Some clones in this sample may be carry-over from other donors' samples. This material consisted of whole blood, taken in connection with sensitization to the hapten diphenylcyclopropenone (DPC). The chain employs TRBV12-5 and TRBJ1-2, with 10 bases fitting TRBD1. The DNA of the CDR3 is TGTGCACTCCTAATCCCCGGGACAGGGGCCCGCTACACCTTC. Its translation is CALLIPGTGARYTF.